The present T cell receptor (beta chain) was sequenced within a study of blood T cell repertoires in COVID-19. Study in general: Acute and convalescent COVID-19 samples came from the United States, Italy and Spain. T cells, B-cell-depleted T cells, or PBMCs supplied cDNA or gDNA.

With 1 base removed from V and 4 bases from J, the gap between germline ends came to 8 bases. The CDR3 contains 14 residues. Germline V gene lookup returns CDR1 LNHNV and CDR2 YYDKDF (reference sequence). Seattle-derived patients entered the study during active infection and were followed longitudinally. Under the authors' procedure: Nucleated cell counts were estimated from reference gene primer amplification. TCRdb's table, derived via immunoSEQ multiplex PCR, lists solely in-frame clones and lacks some. V and J calls and clone size are copied from that table; D and trimming were computed from the DNA. The profile shows 220,000 or so clones, 75% to 90% of them singletons.

The gene calls are TRBV15 and TRBJ1-5; D gene unclear. Sequences were obtained from peripheral blood. The sequence derives from a woman over 75 with COVID-19, enrolled during active disease. The CDR3 nucleotides read TGTGCCACCAGCAGAGTAACGGGGAATCAGCCCCAGCATTTT. As protein: CATSRVTGNQPQHF. The whole variable domain, remainder taken from reference TRBV15 and TRBJ1-5, is DAMVIQNPRYQVTQFGKPVTLSCSQTLNHNVMYWYQQKSSQAPKLLFHYYDKDFNNEADTPDNFQSRRPNTSFCFLDIRSPGLGDTAMYLCATSRVTGNQPQHFGDGTRLSIL.